This T cell receptor beta chain was recorded in a study of Graves' ophthalmopathy and Graves' hyperthyroidism. As for the study in general: At the time of initial diagnosis and before any treatment, peripheral blood was collected.

Trimming pared 0 bases from V and 11 bases from J, leaving 14 bases between. In germline, CDR1 is ENHRY, CDR2 SYGVKD. The CDR3 extends over 14 amino acids. As for this clonotype: Its target is unknown.

The study amplified TCR beta CDR3 regions using RNA transcripts. Following a first-round RT-PCR that used HTBI primers, a second-round multiplex PCR was carried out. TCRdb re-analysed the multiplex PCR reads in MiXCR, keeping a single row per CDR3 protein. The sample has 600,000 to 950,000 distinct CDR3 sequences, 35% to 50% seen once; the top ten hold 40% to 45%. Lactation, pregnancy, uncontrolled infections and other autoimmune diseases were all grounds for excluding patients. Whole-study findings and limits: A model of 13 signatures distinguished ophthalmopathy from stable hyperthyroidism at approximately 90% sensitivity and roughly 80% specificity.

The sequencing input was peripheral blood. The clonotype originates from an adult man with Graves' ophthalmopathy. The chain carries TRBV10-3 and TRBJ1-5; possible D gene TRBD1, 5 bases. The CDR3 is CAISESTARETQHF. In DNA, the CDR3 is TGTGCCATCAGTGAGTCGACAGCGAGGGAGACCCAGCATTTT.